A selection of T cell receptor beta chains follows, all from one sample in a study of T cells after yellow fever vaccination. TCRdb re-analysed the 5' RACE reads in MiXCR, keeping a single row per CDR3 protein. Of 510,000 or so distinct CDR3 sequences listed, over 15% are singletons. This specimen consisted of PBMCs, obtained 15 days after the yellow fever booster vaccination. The receptors come from a man aged 25-45 years who received the YFV17D yellow fever vaccine. CDR3s include the opening cysteine and the closing phenylalanine or tryptophan. D genes are given only for firm matches. Only some rows state a clone size, as once, few, many or a class for expanded clones.

D: TRBD2; J: TRBJ2-3; size: NA; V: TRBV4-2; DNA: TGTGCCAGCGAGGGACTAGCGGGAGGCGCGGGCTCAGATACGCAGTATTTT; CDR3: CASEGLAGGAGSDTQYF
D: NA; J: TRBJ2-3; size: NA; V: TRBV9; DNA: TGTGCCAGCAGCCTGACAGGCTCATCTTCTACAGATACGCAGTATTTT; CDR3: CASSLTGSSSTDTQYF
D: NA; J: TRBJ1-5; size: NA; V: TRBV15; DNA: TGTGCCACCAGCGGCGATAGGGAGTTTGGTCAGCCCCAGCATTTT; CDR3: CATSGDREFGQPQHF
D: NA; J: TRBJ2-7; size: few; V: TRBV18; DNA: TGTGCCAGCTCACCTTCGGCAGGGAACTACGAGCAGTACTTC; CDR3: CASSPSAGNYEQYF
D: NA; J: TRBJ2-7; size: few; V: TRBV6-5; DNA: TGTGCCAGCAGTTACTCGGGGACCCCCTCCTACGAGCAGTACTTC; CDR3: CASSYSGTPSYEQYF
D: TRBD2; J: TRBJ2-1; size: few; V: TRBV10-3; DNA: TGTGCCATCAGTGAGTCGGGATCGGCTAGCGGAGGGAACAATGAGCAGTTCTTC; CDR3: CAISESGSASGGNNEQFF
D: TRBD2; J: TRBJ2-6; size: few; V: TRBV11-3; DNA: TGTGCCAGCAGCTTAAATGCGGGGGCTGGGGCCAACGTCCTGACTTTC; CDR3: CASSLNAGAGANVLTF
D: NA; J: TRBJ2-3; size: few; V: TRBV4-3; DNA: TGCGCCAGCAGCCCGAGGGCCCGGCCCACTAGCACAGATACGCAGTATTTT; CDR3: CASSPRARPTSTDTQYF
D: TRBD1; J: TRBJ1-5; size: NA; V: TRBV6-5; DNA: TGTGCCAGCAGTTCCATAGGACAGGGCAATCAGCCCCAGCATTTT; CDR3: CASSSIGQGNQPQHF
D: NA; J: TRBJ2-1; size: few; V: TRBV29-1; DNA: TGCAGCGTTGGAGCGTTCGCTAGCGTTTCCAATGAGCAGTTCTTC; CDR3: CSVGAFASVSNEQFF
D: NA; J: TRBJ2-2; size: few; V: TRBV7-3; DNA: TGTGCCAGCAGCTTAACACCCCGAATCGGCGGGGAGCTGTTTTTT; CDR3: CASSLTPRIGGELFF
D: TRBD2; J: TRBJ2-2; size: few; V: TRBV11-2; DNA: TGTGCCAGCAGCACTAGGGTACCTAGCGGGAGGGCCACCGGGGAGCTGTTTTTT; CDR3: CASSTRVPSGRATGELFF
D: NA; J: TRBJ2-5; size: few; V: TRBV29-1; DNA: TGCAGCGTTGAGTTGACATGGGAGACCCAGTACTTC; CDR3: CSVELTWETQYF
D: NA; J: TRBJ2-1; size: few; V: TRBV5-1; DNA: TGCGCCAGCAGCTTGGACGGAGACTCCTACAATGAGCAGTTCTTC; CDR3: CASSLDGDSYNEQFF
D: NA; J: TRBJ1-2; size: NA; V: TRBV10-3; DNA: TGTGCCATCAGTGAGTCTGGGGCGCCGGGCTATGGCTACACCTTC; CDR3: CAISESGAPGYGYTF
D: NA; J: TRBJ2-3; size: few; V: TRBV12-3/TRBV12-4; DNA: TGTGCCAGCAGTTTTCTCGGGAGTACGAATACGCAGTATTTT; CDR3: CASSFLGSTNTQYF
D: NA; J: TRBJ2-2; size: NA; V: TRBV29-1; DNA: TGCAGCGTTGGGTCGAACGGGGAGCTGTTTTTT; CDR3: CSVGSNGELFF
D: NA; J: TRBJ1-1; size: NA; V: TRBV29-1; DNA: TGCAGCGTCGTCTCCGGCGCTGAAGCTTTCTTT; CDR3: CSVVSGAEAFF
D: NA; J: TRBJ1-3; size: few; V: TRBV20-1; DNA: TGCAGTGCTAGAGGAGGGACAAGCTCTGGAAACACCATATATTTT; CDR3: CSARGGTSSGNTIYF
D: TRBD1; J: TRBJ1-1; size: few; V: TRBV6-1; DNA: TGTGCCAGCAGCCAGTATTATGGGACAGACGAAGCTTTCTTT; CDR3: CASSQYYGTDEAFF
D: TRBD1; J: TRBJ2-1; size: once; V: TRBV5-1; DNA: TGCGCCAGCAGCTTTACAGGGGGCAGGGACAATGAGCAGTTCTTC; CDR3: CASSFTGGRDNEQFF
D: NA; J: TRBJ2-1; size: few; V: TRBV7-9; DNA: TGTGCCAGCACCCGGAGTTGGGAGCAGTTCTTC; CDR3: CASTRSWEQFF
D: NA; J: TRBJ2-3; size: NA; V: TRBV30; DNA: TGTGCCTGGAGTGACACAGATACGCAGTATTTT; CDR3: CAWSDTDTQYF
D: NA; J: TRBJ2-5; size: NA; V: TRBV7-2; DNA: TGTGCCAGCAGCCCAGCGGCCACGTTTTACTTC; CDR3: CASSPAATFYF
D: NA; J: TRBJ2-2; size: NA; V: TRBV7-7; DNA: TGTGCTAGCAGCCGAGGGACTCCGACCGGGGAGCTGTTTTTT; CDR3: CASSRGTPTGELFF
D: TRBD2; J: TRBJ2-2; size: few; V: TRBV6-5; DNA: TGTGCCAGCAGTTACGCGACTAGCGGAACGAACACCGGGGAGCTGTTTTTT; CDR3: CASSYATSGTNTGELFF
D: TRBD1; J: TRBJ2-2; size: NA; V: TRBV10-1; DNA: TGCGCCAGCAGTGGAATGACAGGGGGCTGGAGCGGGGAGCTGTTTTTT; CDR3: CASSGMTGGWSGELFF
D: NA; J: TRBJ2-3; size: NA; V: TRBV7-2; DNA: TGTGCCAGCAACAATCCCGAGAAGGGTGTAACAGATACGCAGTATTTT; CDR3: CASNNPEKGVTDTQYF
D: NA; J: TRBJ1-2; size: few; V: TRBV6-4; DNA: TGTGCCAGCAGTGTCACCGCAGGGAAGAACTATGGCTACACCTTC; CDR3: CASSVTAGKNYGYTF
D: NA; J: TRBJ2-6; size: many; V: TRBV20-1; DNA: TGCAGTGCTAGAGAGACTACTTCTGGGGCCAACGTCCTGACTTTC; CDR3: CSARETTSGANVLTF
D: TRBD2; J: TRBJ2-1; size: few; V: TRBV29-1; DNA: TGCAGCGCCGGGGGGGGGACTAGCGGTATTTACAATGAGCAGTTCTTC; CDR3: CSAGGGTSGIYNEQFF
D: TRBD1; J: TRBJ2-7; size: few; V: TRBV27; DNA: TGTGCCAGCAGTTTGGGGACAGGGCGACGGTCCGAGCAGTACTTC; CDR3: CASSLGTGRRSEQYF